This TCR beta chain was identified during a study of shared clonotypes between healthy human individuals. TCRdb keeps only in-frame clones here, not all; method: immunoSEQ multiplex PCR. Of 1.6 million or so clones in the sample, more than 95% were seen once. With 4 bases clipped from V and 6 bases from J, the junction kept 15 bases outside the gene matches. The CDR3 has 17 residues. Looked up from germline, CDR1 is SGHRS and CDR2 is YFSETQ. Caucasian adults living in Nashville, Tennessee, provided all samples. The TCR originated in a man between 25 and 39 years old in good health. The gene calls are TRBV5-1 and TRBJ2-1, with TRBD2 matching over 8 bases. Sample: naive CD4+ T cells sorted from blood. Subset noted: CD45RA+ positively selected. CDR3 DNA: TGCGCCAGCAGCGTCCTAGGGCGCGGGAGGCCATCCAATGAGCAGTTCTTC. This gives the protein CASSVLGRGRPSNEQFF.